These T cell receptor beta chains were read from a single sample in a study of cytomegalovirus exposure and HLA in healthy donors. TCRdb's copy holds only in-frame clones and misses some; the assay was immunoSEQ multiplex PCR. The sample lists nearly 200,000 clones, roughly 76% seen once, with 2.1% in the top ten. The sample comprised PBMCs. The origin of the receptors is a woman in her 30s in good health and CMV-seropositive. CDR3s include the opening cysteine and the closing phenylalanine or tryptophan. The D gene is left open where the match is weak. A clone size is listed for some rows: how often the clone was seen (once, few, many), or a class if it is expanded.

NA	12	TRBJ1-4	once	TRBV7-8	CASSLGREKLFF	TGTGCCAGCAGCCTCGGGAGGGAAAAACTGTTTTTT
TRBD1	14	TRBJ2-7	NA	TRBV7-2	CASSLTGVRYEQYF	TGTGCCAGCAGCTTGACAGGGGTTCGTTACGAGCAGTACTTC
NA	11	TRBJ1-2	once	TRBV5-4	CASSSDYGYTF	TGTGCCAGCAGCTCGGACTATGGCTACACCTTC
NA	14	TRBJ1-5	NA	TRBV2	CASAAAGDNQPQHF	TGTGCCAGCGCAGCCGCAGGGGACAATCAGCCCCAGCATTTT
TRBD1	12	TRBJ1-2	few	TRBV6-5	CASSTGGSGYTF	TGTGCCAGCAGCACAGGGGGCAGTGGCTACACCTTC
NA	15	TRBJ2-3	NA	TRBV4-1	CASSLQGGGTDTQYF	TGCGCCAGCAGCTTACAGGGGGGGGGCACAGATACGCAGTATTTT
TRBD1	15	TRBJ1-6	NA	TRBV18	CASSPIQGANSPLHF	TGTGCCAGCTCACCGATACAGGGGGCGAATTCACCCCTCCACTTT
NA	15	TRBJ1-1	NA	TRBV7-3	CASSSWGGGGSEAFF	TGTGCCAGCAGCTCCTGGGGGGGAGGGGGATCTGAAGCTTTCTTT
TRBD1	11	TRBJ2-3	NA	TRBV2	CANTGGGTQYF	TGTGCCAACACAGGGGGTGGTACGCAGTATTTT
TRBD2	16	TRBJ2-7	NA	TRBV9	CASSVSSGRALGEQYF	TGTGCCAGCAGCGTGAGTAGCGGGAGGGCCTTGGGCGAGCAGTACTTC
NA	16	TRBJ2-1	NA	TRBV4-3	CASSHAEDYSYNEQFF	TGCGCCAGCAGCCACGCTGAGGACTACTCCTACAATGAGCAGTTCTTC
TRBD1	16	TRBJ2-4	once	TRBV7-2	CASSSRTGVAKNIQYF	TGTGCCAGCAGCTCAAGGACAGGAGTAGCCAAAAACATTCAGTACTTC
TRBD1	13	TRBJ2-7	NA	TRBV6-6	CASRSTGTGEQYF	TGTGCCAGCAGATCGACAGGGACGGGGGAGCAGTACTTC
TRBD1	15	TRBJ2-5	NA	TRBV6-5	CASTGWTGPGETQYF	TGTGCCAGCACGGGGTGGACAGGCCCGGGCGAGACCCAGTACTTC
NA	14	TRBJ2-7	NA	TRBV5-5	CASSLERGGPEQYF	TGTGCCAGCAGCTTGGAACGGGGTGGTCCCGAGCAGTACTTC
NA	13	TRBJ2-2	NA	TRBV4-3	CASSPTQGGELFF	TGCGCCAGCAGCCCGACCCAGGGGGGGGAGCTGTTTTTT
TRBD2	17	TRBJ2-1	NA	TRBV9	CASSVGGAGGSYNEQFF	TGTGCCAGCAGCGTAGGGGGAGCGGGGGGGTCCTACAATGAGCAGTTCTTC
NA	11	TRBJ2-7	NA	TRBV28	CASSFLTEIFF	TGTGCCAGCAGTTTCCTGACAGAAATATTTTTC
NA	13	TRBJ1-4	NA	TRBV5-1	CASSLTGNEKLFF	TGCGCCAGCAGCTTGACAGGCAATGAAAAACTGTTTTTT
TRBD1	16	TRBJ2-1	NA	TRBV5-1	CASSIPRTGVEDEQFF	TGCGCCAGCAGTATCCCGAGGACAGGAGTTGAGGATGAGCAGTTCTTC
TRBD1	14	TRBJ1-1	NA	TRBV5-1	CASSRTGGDAEAFF	TGCGCCAGCAGCAGGACAGGGGGCGACGCTGAAGCTTTCTTT
NA	15	TRBJ2-7	NA	TRBV5-6	CASSFPWTDHYEQYF	TGTGCCAGCAGCTTCCCTTGGACAGACCACTACGAGCAGTACTTC
NA	16	TRBJ2-1	once	TRBV28	CASSLRGGQIYNEQFF	TGTGCCAGCAGTTTAAGGGGTGGACAGATCTACAATGAGCAGTTCTTC
NA	15	TRBJ2-5	NA	TRBV9	CASSVLQGNKETQYF	TGTGCCAGCAGCGTACTCCAGGGGAACAAAGAGACCCAGTACTTC
TRBD1	15	TRBJ1-1	few	TRBV6-1	CASNTGGAGGTEAFF	TGTGCCAGTAATACAGGGGGCGCCGGGGGCACTGAAGCTTTCTTT
TRBD1	15	TRBJ2-7	NA	TRBV18	CASSAQGAITYEQYF	TGTGCCAGCTCAGCACAGGGGGCTATTACCTACGAGCAGTACTTC
NA	14	TRBJ1-2	NA	TRBV6-1	CASSEGPRNYGYTF	TGTGCCAGCAGTGAAGGGCCTCGTAACTATGGCTACACCTTC